The sequence of this T cell receptor beta chain was determined in a study of quantifying T cell responses using KT2 cells. Study at large: RNA was reverse transcribed with TCR alpha and beta constant-region primers. Under optimum conditions, T4 ligation efficiency was estimated at more than 8%.

The sample is PBMC spiked with counted cells of clone KT2. Different KT2-to-PBMC ratios were created with a constant PBMC count. A single-stranded UMI oligo with SP2 sequence was ligated to cDNA 3' ends. The first PCR ran approximately 4 cycles with an equimolar RC1.1 and RC1.2 beta primer mix. One entry per CDR3 protein, called by TCRdb with MiXCR from the UMI-ligation and nested PCR reads. The sample has some 48,000 distinct CDR3 sequences, around a tenth seen once; the top ten hold about 10%. This clonotype appeared a few times. The sequence was collected from a human donor. Sequenced material: PBMCs spiked with cells of the T cell clone KT2.

In DNA form, the CDR3 reads TGCGCCAGCAGCCAAGAGGCCGACTCCTCCCCCGGAGATACGCAGTATTTT. It is translated as CASSQEADSSPGDTQYF. The V call is TRBV4-1, the J call TRBJ2-3; no clear D. From germline, CDR1 is MGHRA and CDR2 YSYEKL. V was cut by 0 bases and J by 5 bases, with 18 bases left in between. This CDR3 spans 17 amino acids.